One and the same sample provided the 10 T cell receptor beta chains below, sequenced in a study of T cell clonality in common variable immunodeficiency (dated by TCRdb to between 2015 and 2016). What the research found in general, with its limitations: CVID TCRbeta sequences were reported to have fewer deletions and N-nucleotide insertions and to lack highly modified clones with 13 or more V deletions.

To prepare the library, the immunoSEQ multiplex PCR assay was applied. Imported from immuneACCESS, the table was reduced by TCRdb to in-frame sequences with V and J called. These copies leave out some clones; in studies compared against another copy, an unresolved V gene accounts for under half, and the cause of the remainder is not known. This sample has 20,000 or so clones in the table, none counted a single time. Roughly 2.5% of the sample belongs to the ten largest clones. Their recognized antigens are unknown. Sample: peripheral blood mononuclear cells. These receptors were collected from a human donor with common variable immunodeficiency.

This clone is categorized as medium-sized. CDR3 loop: CASSSSLAGGFTGELFF. The part of the CDR3 DNA that was read is TGCGCCAGCAGCTCGTCGCTGGCGGGAGGATTCACCGGGGAG. The chain carries TRBV5-1 and TRBJ2-2; TRBD2 matches at 8 bases. The sequenced fragment ends 3 residues before the CDR3 boundary, so the rest is inferred from the germline J gene. The CDR3 loop spans 17 amino acids. Trimming at V came to 3 bases and at J to 4 bases, leaving 11 bases not matched to a gene. Germline V gene sequence: CDR1 SGHRS, CDR2 YFSETQ.

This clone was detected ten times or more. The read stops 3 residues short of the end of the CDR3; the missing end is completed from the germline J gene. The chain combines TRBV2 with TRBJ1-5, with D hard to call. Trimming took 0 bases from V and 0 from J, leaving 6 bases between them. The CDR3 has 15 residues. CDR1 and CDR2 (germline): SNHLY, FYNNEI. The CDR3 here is CASSEAYYSNQPQHF. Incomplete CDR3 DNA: TGTGCCAGCAGTGAAGCCTATTATAGCAATCAGCCC. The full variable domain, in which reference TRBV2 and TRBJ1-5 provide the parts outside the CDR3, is EPEVTQTPSHQVTQMGQEVILRCVPISNHLYFYWYRQILGQKVEFLVSFYNNEISEKSEIFDDQFSVERPDGSNFTLKIRSTKLEDSAMYFCASSEAYYSNQPQHFGDGTRLSIL.

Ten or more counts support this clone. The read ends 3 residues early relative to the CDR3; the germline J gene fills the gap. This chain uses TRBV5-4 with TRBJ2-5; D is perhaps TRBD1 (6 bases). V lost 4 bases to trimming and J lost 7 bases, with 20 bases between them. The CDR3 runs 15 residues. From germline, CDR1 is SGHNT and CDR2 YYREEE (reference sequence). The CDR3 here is CASSPTAGVETTQYF. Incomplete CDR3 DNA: TGTGCCAGCAGCCCGACAGCAGGGGTAGAGACGACC.

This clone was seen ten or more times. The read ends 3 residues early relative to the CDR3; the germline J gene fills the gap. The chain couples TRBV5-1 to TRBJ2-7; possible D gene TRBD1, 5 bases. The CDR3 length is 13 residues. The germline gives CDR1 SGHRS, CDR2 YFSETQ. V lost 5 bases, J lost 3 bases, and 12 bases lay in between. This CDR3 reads CASRTTVGYEQYF. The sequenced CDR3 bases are TGCGCCAGCAGGACGACAGTGGGCTACGAG.

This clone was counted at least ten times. The CDR3 loop is CASSPDRLNSPLHF. The covered CDR3 bases are TGTGCCAGCAGTCCGGACAGGCTTAATTCACCC. The J gene is TRBJ1-6, the V gene TRBV7-9; 7 bases map to TRBD1. The read comes to an end 3 residues before the CDR3 does, leaving the germline J gene to fill in the end. CDR1 SEHNR and CDR2 FQNEAQ come from the germline V gene (reference sequence). The trim removed 6 bases at V and 6 bases at J, leaving 5 bases unmatched. The CDR3 has 14 residues.

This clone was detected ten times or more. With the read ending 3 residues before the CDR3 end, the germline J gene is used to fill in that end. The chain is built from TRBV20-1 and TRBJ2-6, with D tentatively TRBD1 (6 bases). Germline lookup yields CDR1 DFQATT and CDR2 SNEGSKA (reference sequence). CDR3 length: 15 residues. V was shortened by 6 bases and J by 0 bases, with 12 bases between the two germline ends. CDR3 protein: CSASGVLSGANVLTF. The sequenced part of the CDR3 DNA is TGCAGTGCGTCAGGGGTCCTCTCTGGGGCCAACGTC.

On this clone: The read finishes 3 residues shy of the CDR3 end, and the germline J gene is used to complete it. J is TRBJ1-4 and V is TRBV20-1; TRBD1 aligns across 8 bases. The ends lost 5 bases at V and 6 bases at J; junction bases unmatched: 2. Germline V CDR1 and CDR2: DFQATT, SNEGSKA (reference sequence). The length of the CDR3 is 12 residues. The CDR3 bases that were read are TGCAGTGCTTCACAGGGGGATGAAAAA. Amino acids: CSASQGDEK. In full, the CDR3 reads CSASQGDEKLFF.

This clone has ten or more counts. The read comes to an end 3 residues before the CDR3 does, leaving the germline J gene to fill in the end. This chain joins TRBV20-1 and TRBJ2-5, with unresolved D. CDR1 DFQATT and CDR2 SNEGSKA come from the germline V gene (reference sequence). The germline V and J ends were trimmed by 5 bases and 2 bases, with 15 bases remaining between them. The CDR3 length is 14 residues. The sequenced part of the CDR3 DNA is TGCAGTGCTGCGCCTAGTTCTGGGCAAGAGACC. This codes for CSAAPSSGQET. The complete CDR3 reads CSAAPSSGQETQYF.

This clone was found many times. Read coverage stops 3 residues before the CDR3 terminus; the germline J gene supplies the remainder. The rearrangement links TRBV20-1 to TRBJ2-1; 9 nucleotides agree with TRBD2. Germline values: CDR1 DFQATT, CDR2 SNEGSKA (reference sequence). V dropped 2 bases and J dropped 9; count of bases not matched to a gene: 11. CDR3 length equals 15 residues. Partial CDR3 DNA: TGCAGTGCTAGATTACCGGGACTAGCCGGCGCTGAG. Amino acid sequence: CSARLPGLAGAE. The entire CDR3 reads CSARLPGLAGAEQFF.

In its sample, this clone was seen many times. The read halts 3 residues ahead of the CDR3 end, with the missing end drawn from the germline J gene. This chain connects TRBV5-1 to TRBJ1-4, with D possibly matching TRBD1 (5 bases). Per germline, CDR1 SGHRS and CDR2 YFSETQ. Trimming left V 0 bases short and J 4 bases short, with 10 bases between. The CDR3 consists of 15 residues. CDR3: CASSLGDSGNEKLFF. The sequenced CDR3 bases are TGCGCCAGCAGCTTGGGGGACTCGGGTAATGAAAAA.